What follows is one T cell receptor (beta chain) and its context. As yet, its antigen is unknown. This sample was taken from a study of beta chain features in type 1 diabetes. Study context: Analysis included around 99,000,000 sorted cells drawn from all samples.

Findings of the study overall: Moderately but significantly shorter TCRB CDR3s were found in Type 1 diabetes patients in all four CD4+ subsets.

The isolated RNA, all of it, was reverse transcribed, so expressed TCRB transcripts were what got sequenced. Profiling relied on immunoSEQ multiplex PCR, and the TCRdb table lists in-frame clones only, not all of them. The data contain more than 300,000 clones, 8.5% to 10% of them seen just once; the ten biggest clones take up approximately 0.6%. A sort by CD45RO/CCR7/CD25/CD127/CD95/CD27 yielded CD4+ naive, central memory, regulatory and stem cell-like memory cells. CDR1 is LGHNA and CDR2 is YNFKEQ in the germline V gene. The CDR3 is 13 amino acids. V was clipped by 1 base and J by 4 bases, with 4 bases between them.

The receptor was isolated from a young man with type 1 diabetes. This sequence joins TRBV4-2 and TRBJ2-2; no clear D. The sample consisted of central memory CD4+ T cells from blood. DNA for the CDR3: TGTGCCAGCAGCCAAGTAGTCACCGGGGAGCTGTTTTTT. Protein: CASSQVVTGELFF.